By share, the clone carrying this T cell receptor (beta chain) ranks as medium-sized. Profiled with immunoSEQ multiplex PCR; TCRdb holds only in-frame clones, not every one. The data contain 600,000 to 800,000 clones, approximately 72% of them seen just once; the ten biggest clones take up more than 1.5%. The data originate from a study of shared clonotypes between healthy human individuals. This receptor was obtained from a woman aged 25 to 39 in good health. Sequenced input: memory CD4+ T cells sorted from blood. This sample's subset: CD45RA-negative fraction.

The CDR3 is CASSPVPTGELFF. DNA for the CDR3: TGTGCCAGCAGCCCCGTTCCCACCGGGGAGCTGTTTTTT. The chain uses TRBV5-5 and TRBJ2-2; D uncertain. V lost 4 bases and J lost 4, with 8 bases in between. Per germline, CDR1 SGHKS and CDR2 YYEKEE (reference sequence). The CDR3 runs 13 residues.